Each of the 28 T cell receptor beta chains below was sequenced from the same sample in a study of T cell repertoires in cytomegalovirus infection. One entry per CDR3 protein, called by TCRdb with MiXCR from the reads. In the table there are around 200,000 distinct CDR3 sequences, around two fifths of which are singletons. These receptors have no identified antigens. Sequenced material: CD8+ T cells from cultured PBMCs, taken from culture after CMV antigen stimulation. These receptors were obtained from a human donor in good health (CMV status not recorded). Some clones in this sample may be carry-over from other donors' samples.

The table lists this clonotype with a few counts. The V call is TRBV12-3 or TRBV12-4, the J call TRBJ1-3; D remains unclear. This CDR3 has 16 amino acids. Deletions cut 3 bases from V and 1 base from J, with 13 bases between. CDR3 protein: CASSFGSEGSGNTIYF. CDR3 sequence (DNA): TGTGCCAGCAGTTTTGGATCAGAAGGGTCTGGAAACACCATATATTTT.

This clonotype was observed a few times. The J gene is TRBJ2-1, the V gene TRBV27, with 7 bases aligning to TRBD2. The CDR3 covers 16 residues. Germline V gene sequence: CDR1 MNHEY, CDR2 SMNVEV (reference sequence). V lost 3 bases, J lost 0 bases, and 5 bases stayed unmatched. The CDR3 DNA sequence: TGTGCCAGCAGTTTCCGAACGGGGGGCTCCTACAATGAGCAGTTCTTC. As protein: CASSFRTGGSYNEQFF.

In its sample, this clonotype was seen a few times. V usage is TRBV12-3 or TRBV12-4 and J usage is TRBJ2-3, with D hard to call. V dropped 3 bases and J dropped 0 bases, with 7 bases sitting between them. This CDR3 has 14 residues. CDR3 residues: CASSLAESTDTQYF. The CDR3 DNA reads as TGTGCCAGCAGTTTGGCCGAAAGCACAGATACGCAGTATTTT.

There are a few counts of this clonotype. The chain joins TRBV11-2 to TRBJ1-1; 7 bases agree with TRBD1. This CDR3 comprises 17 residues. Trimming cost V 5 bases and J 1 base; bases outside gene matches: 13. The germline gives CDR1 SGHAT, CDR2 FQNNGV. This CDR3 reads CASSSWTGRVGNTEAFF. The CDR3 DNA sequence: TGTGCCAGCAGCAGTTGGACAGGCCGGGTGGGGAACACTGAAGCTTTCTTT.

Comments on this clonotype: One base away lies a much larger clone, so this may be a sequencing read error. This sequence joins TRBV7-9 and TRBJ2-7; 7 nucleotides agree with TRBD1. Germline V gene data show CDR1 as SEHNR and CDR2 as FQNEAQ (reference sequence). The V segment lost 0 bases and the J segment 3 bases; nucleotides outside the gene matches: 5. The CDR3 runs 15 residues. CDR3: CASSLAPGQYYEQYF. The CDR3 region has the DNA TGTGCCAGCAGCTTAGCTCCGGGACAGTACTACGAGCAGTACTTC.

This clonotype occurred a few times. The rearrangement uses TRBV7-6 and TRBJ2-1; 9 nucleotides agree with TRBD2. Germline CDR1 SGHVS, CDR2 FNYEAQ. The V and J ends lost 1 base and 8 bases, in that order; junction bases with no gene match: 6. The CDR3 covers 15 residues. The CDR3 region is CASSLESGGPHEQFF. As DNA, the CDR3 is TGTGCCAGCAGCTTAGAGAGCGGGGGGCCTCATGAGCAGTTCTTC.

This clonotype turned up a few times. The V and J genes are TRBV7-8 and TRBJ2-1; D may match TRBD1 or TRBD2 (5 bases each). Germline V CDR1 and CDR2: SGHVS, FQNEAQ. There are 16 residues in the CDR3. Trimming pared 5 bases from V and 4 bases from J, leaving 18 bases between. The CDR3 DNA reads TGTGCCAGCAGCCCAACCGGGACCCGACCTTACAATGAGCAGTTCTTC. It yields the protein CASSPTGTRPYNEQFF.

J is TRBJ1-1 and V is TRBV12-3 or TRBV12-4, with 9 bases matching TRBD1. The CDR3 sequence is 13 residues long. J was trimmed by 6 bases and V by 6 bases; bases with no gene match: 5. This chain's CDR3 is CASRGQGSAEAFF. The CDR3 nucleotides are TGTGCCAGCAGGGGACAGGGTTCTGCTGAAGCTTTCTTT.

The genes are TRBV6-5 and TRBJ1-1, with unresolved D. The V and J ends lost 8 bases and 2 bases respectively, with 18 bases between them. Germline V lookup: CDR1 MNHEY, CDR2 SVGAGI. The CDR3 contains 15 residues. For the CDR3, the DNA is TGTGCCAGCCTAAAGATTGAGGCGCTCAACACTGAAGCTTTCTTT. Its protein is CASLKIEALNTEAFF.

The chain combines TRBV11-2 with TRBJ2-1; 10 bases line up with TRBD2. J gave up 0 bases and V 5 bases, and 7 bases lay outside the gene matches. The CDR3 has 17 residues. Germline loops: CDR1 SGHAT, CDR2 FQNNGV. As DNA, the CDR3 is TGTGCCAGCAGCCCTCAGCGGGGGGGGAGCTCCTACAATGAGCAGTTCTTC. It codes for CASSPQRGGSSYNEQFF.

The chain has TRBV6-1 and TRBJ1-5; TRBD1 matches 7 bases. The CDR3 contains 17 residues. Germline V lookup: CDR1 MNHNS, CDR2 SASEGT. V lost 9 bases, J lost 0 bases, and 14 bases stayed unmatched. Here the CDR3 reads CARRRTGWVDSNQPQHF. CDR3 bases: TGTGCCAGAAGACGGACAGGTTGGGTCGATAGCAATCAGCCCCAGCATTTT.

As for this clonotype: Germline and junction disagree at one end, which may indicate a read error. The chain joins TRBV6-4 to TRBJ2-1; 14 nucleotides agree with TRBD2. The CDR3 consists of 14 residues. The germline CDR1 and CDR2 sequences are MRHNA and SNTAGT. In DNA form, the CDR3 reads TGCGCCAGCAGGGGACTAGCGGGAGTCCCTGAGCAGTTCTTC. As protein: CASRGLAGVPEQFF.

CDR3 in DNA: TGTGCCAGCAGTCAGGACAGTGGGTTGAACACTGAAGCTTTCTTT. This codes for CASSQDSGLNTEAFF. The chain is built from TRBV28 and TRBJ1-1; perhaps TRBD1 as D (6 bases). The CDR3 totals 15 residues. Germline V CDR1 and CDR2: MDHEN, SYDVKM. Trimming left V 5 bases short and J 0 bases short, with 13 bases between.

J is TRBJ2-1 and V is TRBV7-6, with 14 bases aligning to TRBD2. CDR3 size: 16 residues. Trimming removed 2 bases from V and 8 bases from J; junction bases left unmatched: 5. Germline V gene sequence: CDR1 SGHVS, CDR2 FNYEAQ. Here the CDR3 DNA reads TGTGCCAGCAGCTTACGGACTAGCGGGAGGTACGATGAGCAGTTCTTC. Its translation: CASSLRTSGRYDEQFF.

The chain carries TRBV29-1 and TRBJ2-7; 8 bases fit TRBD1. Germline lookup yields CDR1 SQVTM and CDR2 ANQGSEA. Germline trimming cut 6 bases from V and 1 base from J; bases unmatched to any gene: 5. The CDR3 spans 13 residues. In nucleotides, the CDR3 is TGCAGCGTAGAGGACAGGGATTCCTACGAGCAGTACTTC. Translating gives CSVEDRDSYEQYF.

This clonotype was observed a few times. This chain links TRBV28 with TRBJ1-1; D is undetermined. This CDR3 has 16 amino acids. Germline-derived CDR1 and CDR2 are MDHEN and SYDVKM. The V end lost 6 bases, the J end lost 3 bases, and 20 bases lay between the germline ends. In nucleotides, the CDR3 is TGTGCCAGCAGCCATAATGTAGCGGCGCTCGACACTGAAGCTTTCTTT. Amino acids: CASSHNVAALDTEAFF.

The chain employs TRBV28 and TRBJ2-1; no clear D. The CDR3 is 14 residues long. Trimming stripped 8 bases from V and 9 bases from J, with 20 bases between. CDR1 is MDHEN, CDR2 SYDVKM, per germline. CDR3 bases: TGTGCCAGCTGCTCTAGAAGAGGAAGAGGTGAGCAGTTCTTC. Its translation is CASCSRRGRGEQFF. The variable domain in full, completed from reference TRBV28 and TRBJ2-1, reads DVKVTQSSRYLVKRTGEKVFLECVQDMDHENMFWYRQDPGLGLRLIYFSYDVKMKEKGDIPEGYSVSREKKERFSLILESASTNQTSMYLCASCSRRGRGEQFFGPGTRLTVL.

This clonotype was found a few times. V and J are TRBV29-1 and TRBJ1-1; D unresolved. Trimming cost V 5 bases and J 11 bases, with 15 bases left between them. CDR3 length: 11 residues. Germline CDR1 SQVTM, CDR2 ANQGSEA. This CDR3 reads CSVWTYLGAFF. CDR3 bases: TGCAGCGTTTGGACGTACCTGGGGGCTTTCTTT. Supplemented by reference TRBV29-1 and TRBJ1-1, the full variable domain reads SAVISQKPSRDICQRGTSLTIQCQVDSQVTMMFWYRQQPGQSLTLIATANQGSEATYESGFVIDKFPISRPNLTFSTLTVSNMSPEDSSIYLCSVWTYLGAFFGQGTRLTVV.

In its sample, this clonotype was seen a few times. The chain links TRBV7-9 to TRBJ2-7; TRBD1 agrees at 9 bases. The CDR3 is made up of 14 amino acids. CDR1 and CDR2 (germline): SEHNR, FQNEAQ (reference sequence). With 6 bases clipped from V and 5 bases from J, the junction kept 8 bases outside the gene matches. The CDR3: CASRPGTGFNEQYF. The DNA of the CDR3 is TGTGCCAGCAGACCCGGGACAGGGTTCAACGAGCAGTACTTC.

The table lists this clonotype with a few counts. The gene calls are TRBV4-1 and TRBJ2-1; TRBD2 matches 10 bases. The ends lost 0 bases at V and 8 bases at J; junction bases unmatched: 10. The CDR3 is 17 residues long. Germline assignment: CDR1 MGHRA and CDR2 YSYEKL. CDR3 DNA: TGCGCCAGCAGCCAAGAGGCCACTAGCGGGATGGTCGATGAGCAGTTCTTC. Protein product: CASSQEATSGMVDEQFF.

This chain links TRBV5-1 with TRBJ2-1, with 12 bases that match TRBD2. CDR1 and CDR2 from the germline V gene are SGHRS and YFSETQ. The V gene end was trimmed by 1 base and the J gene end by 8 bases; junction bases not matched to a gene: 7. The CDR3 has 16 residues. DNA of the CDR3: TGCGCCAGCAGCTTGTACTGGACTAGCGGGATTTATGAGCAGTTCTTC. It yields the protein CASSLYWTSGIYEQFF.

The chain joins TRBV15 to TRBJ2-3, with D perhaps given as TRBD1 or TRBD2 (5 bases each). The CDR3 is made up of 16 amino acids. V dropped 0 bases and J dropped 5 bases, with 15 bases sitting between them. In germline, CDR1 is LNHNV, CDR2 YYDKDF (reference sequence). CDR3 in amino acids: CATSRDRGSQRDTQYF. CDR3 sequence (DNA): TGTGCCACCAGCAGAGATCGGGGCAGCCAGAGAGATACGCAGTATTTT.

This clonotype was found a few times. V usage is TRBV7-8 and J usage is TRBJ1-4; D gene uncertain. Germline CDR1 SGHVS, CDR2 FQNEAQ. Trimming shortened V by 1 base and J by 12 bases, and 9 bases separated the two germline ends. The CDR3 loop spans 12 amino acids. CDR3 in DNA: TGTGCCAGCAGCTTAGGGGCCTTGGAACTGTTTTTT. Its protein product is CASSLGALELFF.

This sequence joins TRBV29-1 and TRBJ1-2; D may be TRBD1 (6 bases). Deletions cut 3 bases from V and 4 bases from J, with 15 bases between. The germline CDR1 and CDR2 sequences are SQVTM and ANQGSEA. CDR3 length: 14 residues. CDR3 sequence reads: CSVEGQGPSYGYTF. CDR3 nucleotides: TGCAGCGTTGAGGGGCAGGGGCCCTCCTATGGCTACACCTTC.

Comments on this clonotype: A read error may account for a junction end that differs from germline. This chain joins TRBV7-2 and TRBJ1-4; D is possibly TRBD1 (6 bases). The CDR3 length is 14 residues. Germline values: CDR1 SGHTA, CDR2 FQGNSA. The CDR3 here is CASAWRGGKEILFF. CDR3 coding DNA: TGTGCCAGCGCATGGAGGGGGGGGAAGGAAATACTGTTTTTT. The whole variable domain, remainder taken from reference TRBV7-2 and TRBJ1-4, is GAGVSQSPSNKVTEKGKDVELRCDPISGHTALYWYRQSLGQGLEFLIYFQGNSAPDKSGLPSDRFSAERTGGSVSTLTIQRTQQEDSAVYLCASAWRGGKEILFFGSGTQLSVL.

The chain employs TRBV27 and TRBJ2-2; 8 positions agree with TRBD2. V was clipped by 6 bases and J by 5 bases; unmatched bases: 2. Germline V CDR1 and CDR2: MNHEY, SMNVEV (reference sequence). CDR3 length: 13 amino acids. CDR3 DNA: TGTGCCAGCAGCCCTAGCGGGACCGGGGAGCTGTTTTTT. Amino acid sequence: CASSPSGTGELFF.

This clonotype was seen more than once but under ten times. This sequence joins TRBV7-9 and TRBJ1-1, with D unclear. Trimming took 1 base from V and 1 from J, leaving 13 bases between them. CDR1 and CDR2 from the germline V gene are SEHNR and FQNEAQ (reference sequence). The CDR3 length is 16 residues. This CDR3 is CASSLGAENPNTEAFF. The CDR3 DNA reads TGTGCCAGCAGCTTAGGCGCGGAGAACCCGAACACTGAAGCTTTCTTT.

The J gene is TRBJ2-3, the V gene TRBV7-6; D assignment may be TRBD1 or TRBD2 (5 bases each). The CDR3 is made up of 15 amino acids. Trimming cost V 3 bases and J 1 base, with 11 bases left between them. From germline, CDR1 is SGHVS and CDR2 FNYEAQ. The CDR3 is CASSLGPKGTDTQYF. In nucleotides, the CDR3 is TGTGCCAGCAGCTTGGGACCCAAGGGCACAGATACGCAGTATTTT.